This TCR beta chain stems from a study of T-cell memory formation after mild COVID-19. Across the study: Among the donors, TCR clusters were largely specific to each donor. Study-wide results and caveats: CD4+ contracting clones lay mainly in CM and EM, CD8+ ones in EMRA. Second-wave clones that peaked on day 37 lacked confirmed SARS-CoV-2 specificity.

Using its own MiXCR run on the 5' RACE reads, TCRdb lists one record per CDR3 protein. This table holds about 200,000 distinct CDR3 sequences, roughly 16% found once. The CDR3 is 14 residues long. V lost 5 bases and J lost 5; bases outside the gene matches: 1. From germline, CDR1 is ENHRY and CDR2 SYGVKD. Regarding this clonotype: The antigen remains unidentified.

Sequenced material: PBMCs or a T cell subset sorted from them (not recorded which). The chain is built from TRBV10-3 and TRBJ2-1, with 12 nucleotides matching TRBD2. The receptor was derived from an adult woman who had mild COVID-19 (a few samples of this study predate the infection). Cell type and time point are not known. CDR3 bases: TGTGCCATCAGTACTAGCGGGAGGAACAATGAGCAGTTCTTC. Encoded protein: CAISTSGRNNEQFF.